The TCR beta chain described here comes from a study of cytomegalovirus exposure and HLA in healthy donors. CDR1 SGHDT and CDR2 YYEEEE come from the germline V gene. CDR3 size: 15 residues. V shed 4 bases and J shed 6 bases, with 18 bases lying between them. Study conclusions and caveats: The majority of TCR sequences were rare, yet some public TCRs appeared in many donors. Accounts indicate the classifier identified cytomegalovirus status with strong specificity and sensitivity. Beyond CMV serostatus, there was no information to go on about immune exposure.

Details on this clone: Its target is unknown.

Primers for the PCR totalled 60 Vbeta and 13 Jbeta. TCRdb's copy holds only in-frame clones and misses some; the assay was immunoSEQ multiplex PCR. The sample is made up of 150,000 to 200,000 clones, and the top ten hold about 1.2% of it. Healthy individuals who donated bone marrow served as the donors. The chain recombines TRBV5-6 with TRBJ2-3, with a weak D call TRBD2 (7 bases). The specimen sequenced was PBMCs. This clonotype was sampled from a woman aged 55 to 70 in good health and CMV-seronegative. The CDR3 coding sequence is TGTGCCAGCAGCCCCGGGGGCGGGAGTTTCGATACGCAGTATTTT. Translated, it gives CASSPGGGSFDTQYF.